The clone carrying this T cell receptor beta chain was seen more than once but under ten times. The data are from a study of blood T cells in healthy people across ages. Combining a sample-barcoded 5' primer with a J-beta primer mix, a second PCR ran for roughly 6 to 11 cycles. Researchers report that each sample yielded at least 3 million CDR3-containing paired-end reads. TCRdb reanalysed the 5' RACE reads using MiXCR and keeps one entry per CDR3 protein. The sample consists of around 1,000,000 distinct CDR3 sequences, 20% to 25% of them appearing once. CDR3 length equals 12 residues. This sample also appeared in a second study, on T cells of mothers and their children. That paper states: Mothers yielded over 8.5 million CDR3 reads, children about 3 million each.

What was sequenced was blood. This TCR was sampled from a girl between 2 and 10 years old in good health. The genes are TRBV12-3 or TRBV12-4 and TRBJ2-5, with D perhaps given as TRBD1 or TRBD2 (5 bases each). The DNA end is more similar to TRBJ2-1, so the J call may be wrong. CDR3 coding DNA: TGTGCCAGCAGTGGGACCGACGATGAGCAGTTCTTC. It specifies CASSGTDDEQFF.